The 21 T cell receptor beta chains reported below all come from one sample, sequenced in a study of cytomegalovirus exposure and HLA in healthy donors (dated by TCRdb to about 2017). Libraries were constructed by the immunoSEQ multiplex PCR assay. A mixture of 60 forward primers for TCR Vbeta segments and 13 reverse primers for TCR Jbeta segments was used in the multiplex PCR. TCRdb took this table from immuneACCESS and kept in-frame rearrangements with V and J called. Such tables lack part of the clones; where checked against another copy, unresolved V genes explain under half of the gap, and the rest is unexplained. The sample profile shows some 120,000 clones; about 74% of them were found once. The ten largest clones take up roughly 3.1% of the sample. Sequenced material: PBMCs. The receptors originated from a man in his thirties or forties in good health and CMV-seronegative.

The chain carries TRBV6-1 and TRBJ1-2; 8 positions match TRBD1. The CDR3 extends over 16 amino acids. V was pared by 4 bases and J by 4 bases, with 11 bases of the junction left unmatched. Germline CDR1 MNHNS, CDR2 SASEGT. CDR3 protein: CASSGDRSSKIYGYTF. The CDR3 nucleotides are TGTGCCAGCAGTGGGGACAGGTCCTCCAAAATCTATGGCTACACCTTC.

The chain uses TRBV6-5 and TRBJ1-1; the D gene is possibly TRBD1 (5 bases). Germline loops: CDR1 MNHEY, CDR2 SVGAGI. This CDR3 spans 15 amino acids. Trimming removed 6 bases from V and 0 bases from J, with 14 bases in between. The CDR3 bases are TGTGCCAGCAGCCGGCCGGGGGGTGTGAACACTGAAGCTTTCTTT. This gives the protein CASSRPGGVNTEAFF.

This clone has only one observation. The chain has TRBV5-6 and TRBJ1-1; tentative D call: TRBD1 (6 bases). The germline gives CDR1 SGHDT, CDR2 YYEEEE. Trimming removed 4 bases from V and 7 bases from J, with 11 bases in between. The length of the CDR3 is 12 residues. The CDR3 region is CASSPTGREAFF. The CDR3 DNA sequence: TGTGCCAGCAGCCCAACAGGGCGTGAAGCTTTCTTT.

V usage is TRBV5-1 and J usage is TRBJ2-7; 9 bases align to TRBD1. Germline V lookup: CDR1 SGHRS, CDR2 YFSETQ. This CDR3 is 14 amino acids long. The V and J ends lost 0 bases and 4 bases, in that order; junction bases with no gene match: 2. This CDR3 is CASSLGQGGYEQYF. In DNA form, the CDR3 reads TGCGCCAGCAGCTTGGGACAGGGGGGATACGAGCAGTACTTC.

V usage is TRBV19 and J usage is TRBJ1-1, with 7 bases matching TRBD1. Looked up from germline, CDR1 is LNHDA and CDR2 is SQIVND (reference sequence). CDR3 length: 14 residues. V shed 7 bases and J 5 bases; nucleotides not matched to a gene: 10. The CDR3 DNA reads TGTGCCAGTAAGGAGAGGGGGCCAGGAACTGAAGCTTTCTTT. Its translation: CASKERGPGTEAFF.

This clone was detected a few times. This sequence joins TRBV28 and TRBJ1-2, with D perhaps TRBD1 (5 bases). Trimming left V 3 bases short and J 3 bases short, with 17 bases between. Looked up from germline, CDR1 is MDHEN and CDR2 is SYDVKM. This CDR3 spans 16 amino acids. For the CDR3, the DNA is TGTGCCAGCAGTTTGCCGTTGGGGCCTCAGGACTATGGCTACACCTTC. Translating it yields CASSLPLGPQDYGYTF.

The V and J genes are TRBV6-5 and TRBJ2-7; 9 nucleotides match TRBD1. Germline CDR1 MNHEY, CDR2 SVGAGI. The J segment lost 5 bases and the V segment lost 0 bases, leaving 5 bases of the junction unmatched. This CDR3 contains 15 residues. The CDR3 nucleotides read TGTGCCAGCAGTTACTCGGGACAGGGAATGGACGAGCAGTACTTC. Amino acid sequence: CASSYSGQGMDEQYF.

The table lists this clone with a count of one. V and J are TRBV29-1 and TRBJ1-2; D gene uncertain. CDR1 is SQVTM and CDR2 is ANQGSEA in the germline V gene. V lost 2 bases to trimming and J lost 2 bases, with 9 bases between them. CDR3 size: 13 residues. CDR3 bases: TGCAGCGTTGAACCAGATGTAAACTATGGCTACACCTTC. Residues: CSVEPDVNYGYTF.

The chain is built from TRBV27 and TRBJ2-2; TRBD1 matches 10 bases. V trimming: 3 bases; J trimming: 4 bases; junction bases outside the gene matches: 8. The germline V gene encodes CDR1 MNHEY and CDR2 SMNVEV (reference sequence). The CDR3 sequence is 17 residues long. This chain's CDR3 is CASSFSSGTGATGELFF. The CDR3 DNA sequence: TGTGCCAGCAGTTTTTCTTCCGGGACAGGGGCCACCGGGGAGCTGTTTTTT.

This clone has more than one count but fewer than ten. This chain uses TRBV6-5 with TRBJ2-2, with 9 bases matching TRBD2. This CDR3 has 14 amino acids. With 3 bases clipped from V and 7 bases from J, the junction kept 3 bases outside the gene matches. The germline V gene has CDR1 MNHEY and CDR2 SVGAGI. The CDR3 spells CASSYGLANGELFF. CDR3 sequence (DNA): TGTGCCAGCAGTTATGGACTAGCGAACGGGGAGCTGTTTTTT.

The chain employs TRBV11-2 and TRBJ1-2; TRBD1 might be the D (5 bases). Germline loops: CDR1 SGHAT, CDR2 FQNNGV. Trimming took 5 bases from V and 6 from J, leaving 13 bases between them. This CDR3 region has 13 residues. The CDR3 region is CASSPDSRHGYTF. CDR3 coding DNA: TGTGCCAGCAGCCCCGACAGCAGGCATGGCTACACCTTC.

The chain has TRBV28 and TRBJ1-2; TRBD1 matches at 8 bases. V was clipped by 5 bases and J by 0 bases; unmatched bases: 5. Germline assignment: CDR1 MDHEN and CDR2 SYDVKM. The CDR3 is 15 amino acids. The DNA for the CDR3 is TGTGCCAGCAGTATGGGACAGGCCCCTAACTATGGCTACACCTTC. Translation gives CASSMGQAPNYGYTF.

V is TRBV7-6 and J is TRBJ2-6, with 8 bases fitting TRBD1. V shed 5 bases and J 0 bases; nucleotides not matched to a gene: 6. From germline, CDR1 is SGHVS and CDR2 FNYEAQ. CDR3 length equals 17 residues. The chain's CDR3 is CASSQGQARSGANVLTF. The CDR3, as DNA: TGTGCCAGCAGCCAGGGACAGGCACGCTCTGGGGCCAACGTCCTGACTTTC.

This clone was detected only a few times. V is TRBV18 and J is TRBJ1-4; TRBD1 matches 9 bases. Germline V gene data show CDR1 as KGHSH and CDR2 as LQKENI. J was trimmed by 8 bases and V by 5 bases; bases with no gene match: 12. This CDR3 is 16 amino acids long. The DNA of the CDR3 is TGTGCCAGCTCAAGATTTCCGGGACAGGGTAAAGAAAAACTGTTTTTT. The encoded protein is CASSRFPGQGKEKLFF. Using reference TRBV18 and TRBJ1-4 for the parts outside the CDR3, the full variable domain is NAGVMQNPRHLVRRRGQEARLRCSPMKGHSHVYWYRQLPEEGLKFMVYLQKENIIDESGMPKERFSAEFPKEGPSILRIQQVVRGDSAAYFCASSRFPGQGKEKLFFGSGTQLSVL.

J is TRBJ2-7 and V is TRBV10-2; TRBD2 aligns across 12 bases. Trimming removed 6 bases from V and 5 bases from J; junction bases left unmatched: 5. The CDR3 loop spans 14 amino acids. From germline, CDR1 is WSHSY and CDR2 SAAADI. As DNA, the CDR3 is TGCGCCAGCAGCGCTAGCGGGAGGGACCACGAGCAGTACTTC. Its translation is CASSASGRDHEQYF.

V is TRBV4-2 and J is TRBJ1-2, with D perhaps matching TRBD1 (5 bases). Germline lookup yields CDR1 LGHNA and CDR2 YNFKEQ. The CDR3 consists of 13 residues. Trimming stripped 0 bases from V and 6 bases from J, with 8 bases between. The CDR3 reads CASSQEGGDGYTF. In DNA, the CDR3 is TGTGCCAGCAGCCAAGAGGGAGGGGATGGCTACACCTTC.

V is TRBV30 and J is TRBJ2-3; 13 positions agree with TRBD2. The CDR3 is 18 residues long. Germline V lookup: CDR1 GTSNPN, CDR2 SVGIG (reference sequence). V shed 5 bases, J shed 1 base, and the junction held 12 bases outside the gene matches. In DNA, the CDR3 is TGTGCCTGGGGCTTCGGACTAGCGGGAGAGACCGGCACAGATACGCAGTATTTT. It encodes CAWGFGLAGETGTDTQYF.

This clone was counted a single time. The chain combines TRBV7-2 with TRBJ2-7; TRBD2 might be the D (5 bases). V was clipped by 0 bases and J by 0 bases, with 9 bases between them. There are 15 residues in the CDR3. Germline V gene data show CDR1 as SGHTA and CDR2 as FQGNSA. The CDR3 DNA reads as TGTGCCAGCAGCTTAGCCGCTAGCTACTCCTACGAGCAGTACTTC. Protein: CASSLAASYSYEQYF.

The CDR3 reads CSVEDTGGLYEQYF. The CDR3 nucleotides are TGCAGCGTTGAAGATACAGGGGGACTCTACGAGCAGTACTTC. The chain is built from TRBV29-1 and TRBJ2-7; 8 nucleotides agree with TRBD1. Germline V gives CDR1 SQVTM, CDR2 ANQGSEA. J was trimmed by 3 bases and V by 0 bases; bases with no gene match: 4. The CDR3 runs to 14 residues.

This clone showed up just a few times. The rearrangement uses TRBV11-2 and TRBJ2-7; D gene uncertain. CDR3 length equals 12 residues. Germline V lookup: CDR1 SGHAT, CDR2 FQNNGV. Trimming stripped 1 base from V and 7 bases from J, with 8 bases between. The CDR3 DNA reads as TGTGCCAGCAGCTTAGGTGTCAGTGAGCAGTACTTC. Protein: CASSLGVSEQYF.

V gene TRBV5-4 combines with J gene TRBJ2-5, with D perhaps matching TRBD1 (6 bases). The V gene's germline CDR1 is SGHNT and CDR2 YYREEE (reference sequence). V dropped 3 bases and J dropped 3 bases, with 15 bases sitting between them. The CDR3 loop spans 15 amino acids. The CDR3 DNA follows: TGTGCCAGCAGCTCGGCAACACGGACAGAAGAGACCCAGTACTTC. As protein: CASSSATRTEETQYF.